Reported below is one T cell receptor (beta chain). This record belongs to a study of blood T cells in healthy people across ages. The germline V gene has CDR1 MNHEY and CDR2 SVGEGT. The germline V and J ends were trimmed by 7 bases and 1 base, with 17 bases remaining between them. The length of the CDR3 is 16 residues. Primers used in a second PCR of roughly 6 to 11 cycles were a sample-barcoded 5' primer and a J-beta primer mix. TCRdb called the 5' RACE reads again in MiXCR, with one record for every CDR3 protein. Of some 1.4 million distinct CDR3 sequences in the sample, roughly 45% were seen once.

Sequencing used blood. The chain joins TRBV6-2 or TRBV6-3 to TRBJ2-1; D uncertain. This receptor was taken from a woman between 18 and 29 years old in good health. The CDR3 DNA is TGTGCCAGCACCAACTCCCAACCCCTATCCTACAATGAGCAGTTCTTC. This sequence encodes CASTNSQPLSYNEQFF.